The clone carrying this TCR beta chain has more than one count but fewer than ten. The sample originates from a study of T cell clones after liver transplantation. The method was immunoSEQ multiplex PCR; TCRdb's version includes in-frame clones alone and lacks a portion of them. This sample has about 70,000 clones, with 75% to 90% found just once. This sequence was found in a human patient who received a liver transplant. Some T cells may be graft donor cells. The sequencing here drew on CD4+ T cells from blood, taken 12 months after liver transplant.

The CDR3 is CASSPPSGQGAHGELFF. CDR3 bases: TGTGCCAGCTCACCACCGTCGGGACAGGGGGCTCACGGGGAGCTGTTTTTT. The genes are TRBV18 and TRBJ2-2; TRBD1 aligns across 12 bases. V shed 0 bases and J 7 bases; nucleotides not matched to a gene: 6. CDR3 size: 17 residues. The germline gives CDR1 KGHSH, CDR2 LQKENI.